This is a list of T cell receptor beta chains from one sample in a study of cytomegalovirus exposure and HLA in healthy donors. Using immunoSEQ multiplex PCR, the repertoire was profiled, and TCRdb retains in-frame clones only, with some absent. The top ten hold around 6% of the sample, which has about 98,000 clones, about 90% seen once. What was sequenced was PBMCs. The receptors were sampled from a man younger than 35 in good health and CMV-seropositive. Each CDR3 is given without its conserved first and last residue.

J gene	V gene	CDR3 protein
TRBJ1-3	TRBV28	ASSLGGTIY
TRBJ1-1	TRBV25-1	ASSDLRENTEAF
TRBJ2-1	TRBV13	ASSSAGGIYNEQF
TRBJ2-3	TRBV5-3	ARSLDPSAGTDTQY
TRBJ1-1	TRBV9	ASSVVGQLNTEAF
TRBJ2-1	TRBV2	ASSVPKGLERGGLGEQF
TRBJ2-7	TRBV7-8	ASSLDAGLAGLSYEQY
TRBJ1-5	TRBV27	ASSLHQDRRDQPQH
TRBJ2-1	TRBV10-3	AIRLGGGNSNEQF
TRBJ2-1	TRBV28	ASSLPTSGVGEQF
TRBJ2-5	TRBV5-4	ASSKGGGSQETQY
TRBJ1-5	TRBV5-6	ASSPGEHQPQH
TRBJ1-5	TRBV19	ASSIPTGDNSNQPQH
TRBJ2-2	TRBV7-2	ASSSTSGGASGELF